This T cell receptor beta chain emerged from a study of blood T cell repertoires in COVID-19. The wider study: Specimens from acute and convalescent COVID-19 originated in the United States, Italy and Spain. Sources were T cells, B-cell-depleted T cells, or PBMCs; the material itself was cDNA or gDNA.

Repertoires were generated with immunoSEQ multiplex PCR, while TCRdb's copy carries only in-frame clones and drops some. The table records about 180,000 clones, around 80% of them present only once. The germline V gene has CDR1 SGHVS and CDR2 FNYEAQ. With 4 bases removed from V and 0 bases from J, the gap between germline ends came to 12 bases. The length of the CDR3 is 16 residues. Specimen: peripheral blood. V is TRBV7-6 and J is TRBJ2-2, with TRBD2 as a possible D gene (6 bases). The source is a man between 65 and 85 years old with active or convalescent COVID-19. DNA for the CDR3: TGTGCCAGCAGCTCAGTGGCGGGGCCGAACACCGGGGAGCTGTTTTTT. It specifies CASSSVAGPNTGELFF. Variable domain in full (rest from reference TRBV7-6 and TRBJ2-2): GAGVSQSPRYKVTKRGQDVALRCDPISGHVSLYWYRQALGQGPEFLTYFNYEAQQDKSGLPNDRFSAERPEGSISTLTIQRTEQRDSAMYRCASSSVAGPNTGELFFGEGSRLTVL.